This T cell receptor beta chain was recovered during a study of T cell clonality in common variable immunodeficiency. Caucasian heritage predominated among both patients and controls. This clone was recorded many times. The antigen remains undetermined. With the read ending 3 residues before the CDR3 end, the germline J gene is used to fill in that end. Other nucleotide sequences from this sample produce the same CDR3. There are 15 residues in the CDR3. Germline V lookup: CDR1 SGHTA, CDR2 FQGNSA. Sequenced by immunoSEQ multiplex PCR; TCRdb stores in-frame clones only, minus some. There are 4,000 to 6,500 clones in the sample, none observed a single time. General study results and limits: The cause of increased CVID clonality remains unclear without subpopulation sequencing. Fewer deletions and N-nucleotide insertions were reportedly seen in common variable immunodeficiency TCR beta sequences.

The J gene is TRBJ1-2, the V gene TRBV7-2, with 9 bases identical to TRBD1. Sequenced sample: peripheral blood mononuclear cells. The source is a human donor with common variable immunodeficiency. The part of the CDR3 DNA that was read is TGTGCCAGCAGCCAAATCGGGGGACAGGGTGGGGGC. It yields the protein CASSQIGGQGGG. The entire CDR3 is CASSQIGGQGGGYTF.